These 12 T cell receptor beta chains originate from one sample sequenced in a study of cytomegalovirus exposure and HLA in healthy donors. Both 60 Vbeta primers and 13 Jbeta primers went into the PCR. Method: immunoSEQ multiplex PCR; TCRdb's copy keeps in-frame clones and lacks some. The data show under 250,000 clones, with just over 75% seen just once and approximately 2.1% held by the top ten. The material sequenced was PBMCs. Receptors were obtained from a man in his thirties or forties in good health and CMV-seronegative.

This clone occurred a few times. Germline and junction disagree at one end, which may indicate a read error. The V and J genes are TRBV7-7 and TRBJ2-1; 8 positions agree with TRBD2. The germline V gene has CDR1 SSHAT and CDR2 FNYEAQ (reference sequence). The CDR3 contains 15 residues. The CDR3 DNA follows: TGTGCTAGCAGCTTAAGACTAGCGACCTACAATGAGCAGTTCTTC. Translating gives CASSLRLATYNEQFF.

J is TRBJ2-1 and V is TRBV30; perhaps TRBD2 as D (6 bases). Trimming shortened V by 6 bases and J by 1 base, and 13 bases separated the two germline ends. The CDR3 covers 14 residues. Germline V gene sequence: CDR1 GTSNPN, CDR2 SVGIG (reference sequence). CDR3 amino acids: CACGREQSYNEQFF. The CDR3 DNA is TGTGCCTGCGGGCGGGAACAATCCTACAATGAGCAGTTCTTC. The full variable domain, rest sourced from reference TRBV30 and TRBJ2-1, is SQTIHQWPATLVQPVGSPLSLECTVEGTSNPNLYWYRQAAGRGLQLLFYSVGIGQISSEVPQNLSASRPQDRQFILSSKKLLLSDSGFYLCACGREQSYNEQFFGPGTRLTVL.

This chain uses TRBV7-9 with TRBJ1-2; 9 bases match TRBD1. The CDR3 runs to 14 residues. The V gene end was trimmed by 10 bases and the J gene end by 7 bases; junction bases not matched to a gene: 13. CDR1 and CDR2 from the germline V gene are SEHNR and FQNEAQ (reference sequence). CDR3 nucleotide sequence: TGTGCCACCAGGATATTACAGGGGGCATCTGGCTACACCTTC. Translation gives CATRILQGASGYTF.

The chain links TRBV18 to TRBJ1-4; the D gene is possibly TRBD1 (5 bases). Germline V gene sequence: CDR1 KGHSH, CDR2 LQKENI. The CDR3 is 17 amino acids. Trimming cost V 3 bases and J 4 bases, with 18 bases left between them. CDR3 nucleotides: TGTGCCAGCTCACCCATCAGTATGCAGGGCCTTAATGAAAAACTGTTTTTT. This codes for CASSPISMQGLNEKLFF.

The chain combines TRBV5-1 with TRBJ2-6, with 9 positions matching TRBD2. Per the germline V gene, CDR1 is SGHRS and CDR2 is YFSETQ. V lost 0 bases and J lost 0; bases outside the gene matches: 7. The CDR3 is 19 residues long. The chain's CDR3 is CASSLAPSGMVSGANVLTF. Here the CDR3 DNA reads TGCGCCAGCAGCTTGGCCCCTAGCGGGATGGTCTCTGGGGCCAACGTCCTGACTTTC.

The CDR3 is CASSTGGDEAFF. Written as DNA, the CDR3 is TGTGCCAGCAGTACAGGGGGGGATGAAGCTTTCTTT. This chain joins TRBV7-6 and TRBJ1-1, with 8 nucleotides matching TRBD1. Germline CDR1 and CDR2: SGHVS and FNYEAQ. V dropped 6 bases and J dropped 7; count of bases not matched to a gene: 4. The CDR3 consists of 12 residues.

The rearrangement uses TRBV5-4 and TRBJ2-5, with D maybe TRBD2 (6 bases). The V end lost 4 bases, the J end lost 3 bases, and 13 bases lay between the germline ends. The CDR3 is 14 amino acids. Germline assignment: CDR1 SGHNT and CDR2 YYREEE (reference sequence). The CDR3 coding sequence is TGTGCCAGCAGCCGGGGAGGCTTAGAAGAGACCCAGTACTTC. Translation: CASSRGGLEETQYF.

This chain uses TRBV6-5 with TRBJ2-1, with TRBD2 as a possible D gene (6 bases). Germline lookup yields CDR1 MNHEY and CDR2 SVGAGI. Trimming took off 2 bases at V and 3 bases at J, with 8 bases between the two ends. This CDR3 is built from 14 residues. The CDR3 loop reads CASSYAGNYNEQFF. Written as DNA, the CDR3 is TGTGCCAGCAGTTACGCGGGGAACTACAATGAGCAGTTCTTC.

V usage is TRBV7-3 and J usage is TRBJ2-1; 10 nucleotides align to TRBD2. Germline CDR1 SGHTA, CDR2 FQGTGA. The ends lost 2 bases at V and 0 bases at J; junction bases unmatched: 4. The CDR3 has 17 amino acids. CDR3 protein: CASSLWASGSSYNEQFF. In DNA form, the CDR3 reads TGTGCCAGCAGCTTATGGGCTAGCGGGAGCTCCTACAATGAGCAGTTCTTC.

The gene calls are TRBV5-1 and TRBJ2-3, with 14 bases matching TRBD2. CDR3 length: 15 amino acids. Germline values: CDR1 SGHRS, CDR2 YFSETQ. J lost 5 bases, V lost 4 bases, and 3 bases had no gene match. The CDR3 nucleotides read TGCGCCAGCAGCCGGGGACTAGCGGGAGTAGATACGCAGTATTTT. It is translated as CASSRGLAGVDTQYF.

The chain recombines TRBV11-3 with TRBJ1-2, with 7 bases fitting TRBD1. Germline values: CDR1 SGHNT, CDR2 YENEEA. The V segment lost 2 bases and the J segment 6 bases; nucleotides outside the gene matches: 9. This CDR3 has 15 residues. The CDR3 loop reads CASSLKPMTGNGYTF. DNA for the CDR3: TGTGCCAGCAGCTTAAAGCCCATGACAGGGAATGGCTACACCTTC.

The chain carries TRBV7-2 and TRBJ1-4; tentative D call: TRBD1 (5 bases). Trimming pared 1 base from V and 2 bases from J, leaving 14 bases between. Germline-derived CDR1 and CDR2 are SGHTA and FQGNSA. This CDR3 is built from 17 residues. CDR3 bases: TGTGCCAGCAGCTTAGATGGGGCGCGGGGGACTAATGAAAAACTGTTTTTT. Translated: CASSLDGARGTNEKLFF.